Here is one TCR beta chain with its context. This entry belongs to a study of blood T cell repertoires in COVID-19. Study-level background: Researchers got acute and convalescent COVID-19 samples from the United States, Italy and Spain. The cDNA or gDNA used as material had been derived from T cells, B-cell-depleted T cells, or PBMCs.

Original data processing: Amplifying reference gene primers gave estimates of nucleated cell counts. Clones were read by immunoSEQ multiplex PCR, and TCRdb kept only the in-frame ones, dropping some. The V and J calls and clone size come from that table; D and trimming were worked out from the DNA. The sample carries roughly 220,000 clones, 84% recorded once. The V end lost 5 bases, the J end lost 0 bases, and 11 bases lay between the germline ends. This CDR3 region has 14 residues. Per germline, CDR1 GTSNPN and CDR2 SVGIG (reference sequence). The clonotype comes from a woman aged 55-75 years who had recovered from COVID-19. Sequences were obtained from peripheral blood. The chain joins TRBV30 to TRBJ2-1, with D possibly matching TRBD1 (6 bases). CDR3 protein: CAWAGEPSYNEQFF. The DNA for the CDR3 is TGTGCCTGGGCAGGGGAACCCTCCTACAATGAGCAGTTCTTC.